This TCR beta chain was profiled in a study of blood T cells in healthy people across ages. Findings and limits, study-wide: It was the long-lived donors that had more naive CD4+ cells and higher diversity than aged donors.

The V gene lost 8 bases and the J gene lost 8 bases, with 33 bases spanning the gap. The CDR3 runs 18 residues. Germline V gives CDR1 MRHNA, CDR2 SNTAGT. Donor samples were obtained from healthy Caucasian individuals from Russia, aged about 6 to 95. At least 6 million PBMCs were isolated per sample. Combining a sample-barcoded 5' primer with a J-beta primer mix, a second PCR ran for about 7 to 12 cycles. TCRdb re-called the 5' RACE reads with MiXCR, one entry per CDR3 protein. The sample carries almost 1 million distinct CDR3 sequences, roughly 51% recorded once. Remarks on this clonotype: The target antigen is unknown.

Sequences were obtained from blood. The TCR comes from a woman in her sixties in good health. V gene TRBV6-4 combines with J gene TRBJ1-1, with D possibly TRBD1 on 5 matching bases. This CDR3 is CASPEDSGRNILGGEAFF. For the CDR3, the DNA is TGTGCCAGCCCGGAAGATAGTGGGCGTAACATTCTGGGGGGGGAAGCTTTCTTT.